What follows describes a single T cell receptor (beta chain). Method: immunoSEQ multiplex PCR; TCRdb's copy keeps in-frame clones and lacks some. Of around 150,000 clones listed, roughly 89% are singletons. The sample comes from a study of control samples from healthy donors and cancer patients. Germline-derived CDR1 and CDR2 are SEHNR and FQNEAQ (reference sequence). Trimming removed 1 base at V and 5 bases at J, with 6 bases between. The CDR3 covers 12 residues. This rearrangement joins TRBV7-9 to TRBJ2-7; no clear D. Sequenced input: blood. The sequence derives from a man younger than 45 in good health. The CDR3 DNA sequence: TGTGCCAGCAGCTTAGGTAGGGACGAGCAGTACTTC. Its protein is CASSLGRDEQYF.